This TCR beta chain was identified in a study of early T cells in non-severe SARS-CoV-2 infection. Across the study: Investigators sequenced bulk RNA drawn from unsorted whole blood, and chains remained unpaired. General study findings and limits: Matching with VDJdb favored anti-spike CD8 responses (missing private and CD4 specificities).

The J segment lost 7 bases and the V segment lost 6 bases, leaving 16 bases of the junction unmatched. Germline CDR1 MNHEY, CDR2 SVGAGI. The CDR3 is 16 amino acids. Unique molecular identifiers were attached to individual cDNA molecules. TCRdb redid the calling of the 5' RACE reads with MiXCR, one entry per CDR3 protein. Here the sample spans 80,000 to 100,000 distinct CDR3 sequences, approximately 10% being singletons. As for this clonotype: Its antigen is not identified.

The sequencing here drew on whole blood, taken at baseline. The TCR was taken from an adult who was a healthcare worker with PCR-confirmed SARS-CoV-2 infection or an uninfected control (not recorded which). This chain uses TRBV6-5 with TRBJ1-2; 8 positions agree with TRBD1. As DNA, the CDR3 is TGTGCCAGCAGCTCTCTGACAGGGGTGACAGACTCTGGCTACACCTTC. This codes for CASSSLTGVTDSGYTF.